A selection of T cell receptor beta chains follows, all from one sample in a study of blood T cell repertoires in COVID-19. The assay was immunoSEQ multiplex PCR, and TCRdb's table has in-frame clones only and misses some. This sample has some 150,000 clones, with 80% found just once. The sequencing input was peripheral blood. The receptors come from a man aged 55 to 70 with active or convalescent COVID-19. The CDR3 runs from the conserved cysteine through the conserved F or W. D genes are given only for firm matches. Size is omitted from some rows. Given values are once, few, many or a class for expanded clones.

d_call,v_call,j_call,clone_size,cdr3_aa,cdr3_nt
TRBD2,TRBV6-2/TRBV6-3,TRBJ2-1,.,CASSPGLAGGREQFF,TGTGCCAGCAGCCCGGGACTAGCGGGAGGTCGGGAGCAGTTCTTC
.,TRBV18,TRBJ1-4,.,CASSPRSRTVNEKLFF,TGTGCCAGCTCACCCAGGTCCAGGACAGTTAATGAAAAACTGTTTTTT
.,TRBV29-1,TRBJ2-3,.,CSVEKNAGSTDTQYF,TGCAGCGTTGAGAAGAACGCGGGGAGCACAGATACGCAGTATTTT
.,TRBV7-2,TRBJ1-4,.,CASSNTGTTNEKLFF,TGTGCCAGCAGCAATACAGGCACAACTAATGAAAAACTGTTTTTT
TRBD2,TRBV3-1/TRBV3-2,TRBJ2-5,.,CASSQGVSSGRETQYF,TGTGCCAGCAGCCAAGGTGTCAGTAGCGGGAGGGAGACCCAGTACTTC
TRBD1,TRBV29-1,TRBJ2-7,.,CSVGVPTGETYEQYF,TGCAGCGTTGGGGTACCAACAGGGGAAACATACGAGCAGTACTTC
.,TRBV4-1,TRBJ2-1,.,CASSLDGNSYNEQFF,TGCGCCAGCAGCCTTGACGGGAATTCCTACAATGAGCAGTTCTTC
TRBD2,TRBV10-3,TRBJ2-1,.,CATASSGRGHEQFF,TGTGCCACCGCATCTAGCGGGAGGGGGCATGAGCAGTTCTTC
TRBD1,TRBV7-3,TRBJ2-3,.,CASSSNRGTDTQYF,TGTGCCAGCAGCTCCAACAGGGGGACAGATACGCAGTATTTT
.,TRBV27,TRBJ2-3,.,CASSLPSKKPKDTQYF,TGTGCCAGCAGTTTACCCTCGAAGAAGCCTAAAGATACGCAGTATTTT
TRBD2,TRBV7-8,TRBJ2-5,.,CASSPSLSGRGETQYF,TGTGCCAGCAGCCCGTCGTTGAGCGGGAGGGGCGAGACCCAGTACTTC
TRBD1,TRBV11-2,TRBJ2-6,.,CASTLMDREVAGANVLTF,TGTGCCAGCACCCTGATGGACAGGGAAGTCGCTGGGGCCAACGTCCTGACTTTC
.,TRBV24-1,TRBJ2-6,.,CATSDWTTGANVLTF,TGTGCCACCAGTGACTGGACAACTGGGGCCAACGTCCTGACTTTC
TRBD1,TRBV5-1,TRBJ1-6,few,CASSLAGGDSPLHF,TGCGCCAGCAGCTTGGCAGGGGGCGATTCACCCCTCCACTTT
.,TRBV6-6,TRBJ1-4,.,CASSSVRELNEKLFF,TGTGCCAGCAGTTCCGTCCGGGAGCTTAATGAAAAACTGTTTTTT
.,TRBV28,TRBJ2-2,.,CASSLRNTGELFF,TGTGCCAGCAGTTTGCGGAACACCGGGGAGCTGTTTTTT
.,TRBV5-1,TRBJ1-4,.,CASSLTRQEKLFF,TGCGCCAGCAGCTTAACACGACAGGAAAAACTGTTTTTT
.,TRBV29-1,TRBJ2-7,.,CSVEGLRYEQYF,TGCAGCGTTGAGGGACTTCGCTACGAGCAGTACTTC
.,TRBV4-1,TRBJ1-5,.,CASSRQDSSNQPQHF,TGCGCCAGCAGTCGGCAAGACAGTAGCAATCAGCCCCAGCATTTT
.,TRBV6-6,TRBJ2-5,.,CASRRQGGETQYF,TGTGCCAGCAGACGACAGGGAGGAGAGACCCAGTACTTC
TRBD2,TRBV5-3,TRBJ2-3,.,CAKNRLATSTDTQYF,TGTGCCAAGAATCGACTAGCGACTAGCACAGATACGCAGTATTTT
.,TRBV5-1,TRBJ1-4,once,CASSLAHGQGDEKLFF,TGCGCCAGCAGCTTGGCCCACGGGCAAGGGGATGAAAAACTGTTTTTT
.,TRBV19,TRBJ1-2,.,CASTVLGVIGYGYTF,TGTGCCAGTACGGTCCTAGGGGTTATCGGCTATGGCTACACCTTC
.,TRBV29-1,TRBJ1-1,once,CSVEEAMNTEAFF,TGCAGCGTTGAAGAAGCGATGAACACTGAAGCTTTCTTT
.,TRBV24-1,TRBJ1-1,.,CATSDFPSGVNTEAFF,TGTGCCACCAGTGATTTTCCGTCCGGGGTGAACACTGAAGCTTTCTTT
TRBD1,TRBV18,TRBJ1-1,.,CASSPKGQGTNTEAFF,TGTGCCAGCTCACCAAAGGGACAGGGGACGAACACTGAAGCTTTCTTT
TRBD2,TRBV28,TRBJ2-2,.,CASSSGLAGGPGGGELFF,TGTGCCAGCAGTTCGGGACTAGCGGGAGGGCCGGGTGGCGGGGAGCTGTTTTTT
.,TRBV4-3,TRBJ2-7,.,CASSQVPQGPRYF,TGCGCCAGCAGCCAAGTCCCACAGGGTCCGCGTTACTTC
.,TRBV28,TRBJ2-3,.,CASSPRGDTQYF,TGTGCCAGCAGTCCCAGGGGAGATACGCAGTATTTT
TRBD1,TRBV7-9,TRBJ1-2,.,CASSLLQGGLNYGYTF,TGTGCCAGCAGCTTATTACAGGGGGGCCTTAACTATGGCTACACCTTC
TRBD1,TRBV5-4,TRBJ1-1,.,CASRRQGTLTNTEAFF,TGTGCCAGCAGGCGACAGGGGACTCTCACGAACACTGAAGCTTTCTTT
.,TRBV19,TRBJ2-5,.,CASSIGGRIEETQYF,TGTGCCAGTAGTATCGGGGGGCGCATTGAGGAGACCCAGTACTTC
.,TRBV5-1,TRBJ2-5,.,CASREVAVGETQYF,TGCGCCAGCAGAGAGGTAGCGGTGGGGGAGACCCAGTACTTC
TRBD2,TRBV7-9,TRBJ2-3,once,CASSPPTSGNPDTQYF,TGTGCCAGCAGCCCCCCGACTAGCGGGAATCCAGATACGCAGTATTTT
TRBD1,TRBV2,TRBJ1-4,.,CASSEGTGNEKLFF,TGTGCCAGCAGTGAAGGGACAGGGAATGAAAAACTGTTTTTT
TRBD1,TRBV4-2,TRBJ1-5,.,CASSQPGQNRQPQHF,TGTGCCAGCAGCCAGCCGGGACAGAATCGTCAACCCCAGCATTTT
TRBD1,TRBV9,TRBJ1-2,.,CASSLEGTGRYGYTF,TGTGCCAGCAGCCTCGAAGGGACAGGGCGATATGGCTACACCTTC
.,TRBV30,TRBJ2-1,.,CAWSPSDRTNNEQFF,TGTGCCTGGAGTCCCAGTGACAGAACCAACAATGAGCAGTTCTTC
.,TRBV15,TRBJ2-7,.,CATTEGVGEQYF,TGTGCCACCACTGAGGGCGTAGGCGAGCAGTACTTC
TRBD2,TRBV7-2,TRBJ2-1,.,CASSLGSGRGQSEQFF,TGTGCCAGCAGCTTAGGAAGCGGGAGGGGCCAGAGTGAGCAGTTCTTC
.,TRBV15,TRBJ1-5,.,CATSMGRATEQPQHF,TGTGCCACCAGCATGGGCCGCGCTACGGAACAGCCCCAGCATTTT
.,TRBV18,TRBJ1-2,.,CASSPQGIYGYTF,TGTGCCAGCTCACCACAGGGGATCTATGGCTACACCTTC